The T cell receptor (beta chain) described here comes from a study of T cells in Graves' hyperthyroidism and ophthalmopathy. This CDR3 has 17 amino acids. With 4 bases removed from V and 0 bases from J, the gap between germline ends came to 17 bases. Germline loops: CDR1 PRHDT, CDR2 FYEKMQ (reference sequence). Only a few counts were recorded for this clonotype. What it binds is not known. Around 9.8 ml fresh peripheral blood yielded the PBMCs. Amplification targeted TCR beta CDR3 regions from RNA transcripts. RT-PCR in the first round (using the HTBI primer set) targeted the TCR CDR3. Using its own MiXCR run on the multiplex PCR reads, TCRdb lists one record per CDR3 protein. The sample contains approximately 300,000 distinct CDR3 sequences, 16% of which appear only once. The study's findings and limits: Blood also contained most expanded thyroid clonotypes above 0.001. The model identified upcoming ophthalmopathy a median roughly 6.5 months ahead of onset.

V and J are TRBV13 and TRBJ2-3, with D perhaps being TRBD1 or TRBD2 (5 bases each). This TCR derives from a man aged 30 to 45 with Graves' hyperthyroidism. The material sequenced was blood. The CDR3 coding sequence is TGTGCCAGCAGCTCCGTCTTCACGGGGCAAAGCACAGATACGCAGTATTTT. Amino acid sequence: CASSSVFTGQSTDTQYF.